This T cell receptor beta chain was retrieved from a study of cytomegalovirus exposure and HLA in healthy donors. Study results and limitations: Near-uniform donor sequencing depth was presumed by presence/absence analyses.

This CDR3 has 16 amino acids. CDR1 and CDR2 from the germline V gene are MGHRA and YSYEKL. V dropped 4 bases and J dropped 1; count of bases not matched to a gene: 5. Turning to this clone: What it binds is unknown.

Both 60 Vbeta primers and 13 Jbeta primers went into the PCR. Here immunoSEQ multiplex PCR was the method, and the copy in TCRdb shows in-frame clones only, minus some. Of 80,000 to 100,000 clones in the sample, 60% to 80% were seen once. This chain uses TRBV4-1 with TRBJ1-4; TRBD1 agrees at 8 bases. The sequenced sample was PBMCs. The receptor comes from a female donor in good health and CMV-seronegative. The CDR3 DNA is TGCGCCAGCAGCCTTAGGACAGGGCGAACTAATGAAAAACTGTTTTTT. This translates into CASSLRTGRTNEKLFF.